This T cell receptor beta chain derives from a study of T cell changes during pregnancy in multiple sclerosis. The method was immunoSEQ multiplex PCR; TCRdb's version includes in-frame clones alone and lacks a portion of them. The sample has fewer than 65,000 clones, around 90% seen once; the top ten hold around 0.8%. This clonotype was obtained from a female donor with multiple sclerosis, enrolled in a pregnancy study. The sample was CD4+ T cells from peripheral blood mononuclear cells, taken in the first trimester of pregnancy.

CDR3 sequence (DNA): TGTGCCAGCAGCTTCCCCGGGGTAGGGTATGGCTACACCTTC. Translation: CASSFPGVGYGYTF. The rearrangement uses TRBV5-4 and TRBJ1-2; D not resolved. Per the germline V gene, CDR1 is SGHNT and CDR2 is YYREEE (reference sequence). Deletions cut 2 bases from V and 5 bases from J, with 13 bases between. The CDR3 is made up of 14 amino acids.